This TCR beta chain comes out of a study of T cell responses to AZD1222 COVID-19 vaccine. Study-wide results and caveats: Along spike, vaccine-associated CD4 TCRs were found throughout, with dominance at 160-218 and 743-854. White British donors predominated, females outnumbered males, and clonal diversity was possibly underestimated. Recipients of AZD1222 seropositive at baseline numbered only 6 or 7.

CDR1 LGHNA and CDR2 YNFKEQ come from the germline V gene. This CDR3 contains 21 residues. With 4 bases removed from V and 1 base from J, the gap between germline ends came to 31 bases. The data were produced by immunoSEQ multiplex PCR, yet TCRdb's version contains in-frame clones alone and is incomplete. Of roughly 70,000 clones in the sample, 80% were seen once. Remarks on this clone: Its antigen is undetermined.

This clonotype was obtained from an adult who received the AZD1222 COVID-19 vaccine. Sequences were derived from peripheral blood, sampled 28 days after the second AZD1222 dose. The V gene is TRBV4-2, the J gene TRBJ2-5, with D unresolved. CDR3 nucleotides: TGTGCCAGCAGCCCTCAGGTTCACCGCGACTTTGGTGGGGTCGTCCAAGAGACCCAGTACTTC. Protein: CASSPQVHRDFGGVVQETQYF.